The 2 T cell receptor beta chains listed next were all sequenced from one sample in a study of blood T cells in healthy people across ages. PCR was performed a second time for 7 to 11 cycles using a sample-barcoded 5' primer and a J-beta primer mix. From the 5' RACE reads, TCRdb called clonotypes with MiXCR, one entry per CDR3 protein. The table has about 640,000 distinct CDR3 sequences, roughly 58% seen once. Sequenced material: blood. The receptors come from a man aged 55 to 70 in good health.

This clonotype was counted once. This chain joins TRBV7-9 and TRBJ2-3; D might be TRBD2 (6 bases). Germline V lookup: CDR1 SEHNR, CDR2 FQNEAQ (reference sequence). This CDR3 comprises 15 residues. Trimming took 4 bases from V and 2 from J, leaving 13 bases between them. CDR3 nucleotides: TGTGCCAGCAGCTCCCGGGGGAACCCCACAGATACGCAGTATTTT. It encodes CASSSRGNPTDTQYF.

In nucleotides, the CDR3 is TGTGCCAGCTCACCGATAGCGGGTCCTTCCTACAATGAGCAGTTCTTC. It specifies CASSPIAGPSYNEQFF. The chain recombines TRBV18 with TRBJ2-1; 7 nucleotides align to TRBD2. V trimming: 3 bases; J trimming: 1 base; junction bases outside the gene matches: 6. Germline-derived CDR1 and CDR2 are KGHSH and LQKENI. The length of the CDR3 is 16 residues.